Given below is one T cell receptor (beta chain) in context. This specimen comes from a study of T cell responses to AZD1222 COVID-19 vaccine. Sequenced by immunoSEQ multiplex PCR; TCRdb stores in-frame clones only, minus some. This sample carries 140,000 to 150,000 clones, around nine tenths of them seen once, and the ten largest clones take under 2%. There are 16 residues in the CDR3. Germline CDR1 is MGHRA and CDR2 is YSYEKL. Trimming at V came to 2 bases and at J to 1 base, leaving 7 bases not matched to a gene. The V call is TRBV4-1, the J call TRBJ1-1; 7 nucleotides agree with TRBD1. Sample: peripheral blood, taken 28 days after the second AZD1222 dose. The receptor was isolated from an adult who received the AZD1222 COVID-19 vaccine. The CDR3 protein is CASSQPGQEKNTEAFF. CDR3 bases: TGCGCCAGCAGCCAACCCGGACAGGAGAAGAACACTGAAGCTTTCTTT.